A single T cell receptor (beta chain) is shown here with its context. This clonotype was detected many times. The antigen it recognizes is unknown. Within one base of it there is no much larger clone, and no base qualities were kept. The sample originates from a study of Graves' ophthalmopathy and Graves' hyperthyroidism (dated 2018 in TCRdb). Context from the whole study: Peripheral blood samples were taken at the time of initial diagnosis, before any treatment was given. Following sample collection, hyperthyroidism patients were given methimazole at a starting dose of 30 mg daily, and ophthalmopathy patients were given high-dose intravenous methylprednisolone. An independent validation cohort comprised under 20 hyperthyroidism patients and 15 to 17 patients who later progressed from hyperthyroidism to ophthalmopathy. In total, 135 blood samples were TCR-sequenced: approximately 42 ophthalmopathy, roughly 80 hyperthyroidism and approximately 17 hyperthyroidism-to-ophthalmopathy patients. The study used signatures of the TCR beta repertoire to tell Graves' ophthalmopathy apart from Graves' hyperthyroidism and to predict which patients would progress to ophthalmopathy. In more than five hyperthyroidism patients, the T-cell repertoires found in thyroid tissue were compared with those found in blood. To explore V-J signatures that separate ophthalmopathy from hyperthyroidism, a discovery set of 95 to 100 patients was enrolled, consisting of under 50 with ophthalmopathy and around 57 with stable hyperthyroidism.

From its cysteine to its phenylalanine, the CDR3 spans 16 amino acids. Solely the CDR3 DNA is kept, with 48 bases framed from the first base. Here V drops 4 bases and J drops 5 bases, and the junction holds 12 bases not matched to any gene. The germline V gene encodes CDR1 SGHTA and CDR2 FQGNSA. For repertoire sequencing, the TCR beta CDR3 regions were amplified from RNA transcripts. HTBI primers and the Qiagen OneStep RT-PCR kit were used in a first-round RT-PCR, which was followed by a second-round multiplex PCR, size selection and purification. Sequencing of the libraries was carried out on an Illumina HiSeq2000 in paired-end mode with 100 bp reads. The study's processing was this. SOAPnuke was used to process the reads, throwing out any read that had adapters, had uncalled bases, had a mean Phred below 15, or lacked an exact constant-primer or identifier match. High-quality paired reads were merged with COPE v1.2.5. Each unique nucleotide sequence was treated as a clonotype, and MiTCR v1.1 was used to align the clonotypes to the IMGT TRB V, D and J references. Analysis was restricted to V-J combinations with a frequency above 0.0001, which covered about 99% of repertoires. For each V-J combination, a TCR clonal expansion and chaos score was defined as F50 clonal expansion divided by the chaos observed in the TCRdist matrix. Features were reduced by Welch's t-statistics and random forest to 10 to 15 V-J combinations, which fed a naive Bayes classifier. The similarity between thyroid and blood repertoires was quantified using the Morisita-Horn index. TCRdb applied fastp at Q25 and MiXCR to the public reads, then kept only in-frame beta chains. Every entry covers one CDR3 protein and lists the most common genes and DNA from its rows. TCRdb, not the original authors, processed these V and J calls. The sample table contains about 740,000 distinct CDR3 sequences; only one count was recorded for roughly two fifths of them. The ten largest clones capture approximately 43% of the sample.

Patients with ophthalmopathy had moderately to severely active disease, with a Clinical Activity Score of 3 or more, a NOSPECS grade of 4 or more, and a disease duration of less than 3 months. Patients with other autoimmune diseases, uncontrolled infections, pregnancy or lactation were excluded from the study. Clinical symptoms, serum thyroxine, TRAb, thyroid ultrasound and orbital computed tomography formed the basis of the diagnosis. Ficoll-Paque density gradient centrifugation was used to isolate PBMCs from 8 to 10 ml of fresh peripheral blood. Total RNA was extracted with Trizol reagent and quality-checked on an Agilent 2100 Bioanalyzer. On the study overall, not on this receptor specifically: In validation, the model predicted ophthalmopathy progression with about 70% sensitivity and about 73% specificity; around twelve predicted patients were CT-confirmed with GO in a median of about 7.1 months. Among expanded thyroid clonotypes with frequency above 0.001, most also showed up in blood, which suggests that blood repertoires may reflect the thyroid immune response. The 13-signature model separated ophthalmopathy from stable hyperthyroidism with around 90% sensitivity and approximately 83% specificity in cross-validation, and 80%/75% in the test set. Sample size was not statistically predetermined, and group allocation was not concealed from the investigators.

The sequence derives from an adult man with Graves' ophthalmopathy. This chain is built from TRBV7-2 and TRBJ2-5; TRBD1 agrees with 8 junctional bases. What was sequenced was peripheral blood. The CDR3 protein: CASSSLGTGSRETQYF. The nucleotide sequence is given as TGTGCCAGCAGCTCCCTAGGGACAGGCTCACGGGAGACCCAGTACTTC.